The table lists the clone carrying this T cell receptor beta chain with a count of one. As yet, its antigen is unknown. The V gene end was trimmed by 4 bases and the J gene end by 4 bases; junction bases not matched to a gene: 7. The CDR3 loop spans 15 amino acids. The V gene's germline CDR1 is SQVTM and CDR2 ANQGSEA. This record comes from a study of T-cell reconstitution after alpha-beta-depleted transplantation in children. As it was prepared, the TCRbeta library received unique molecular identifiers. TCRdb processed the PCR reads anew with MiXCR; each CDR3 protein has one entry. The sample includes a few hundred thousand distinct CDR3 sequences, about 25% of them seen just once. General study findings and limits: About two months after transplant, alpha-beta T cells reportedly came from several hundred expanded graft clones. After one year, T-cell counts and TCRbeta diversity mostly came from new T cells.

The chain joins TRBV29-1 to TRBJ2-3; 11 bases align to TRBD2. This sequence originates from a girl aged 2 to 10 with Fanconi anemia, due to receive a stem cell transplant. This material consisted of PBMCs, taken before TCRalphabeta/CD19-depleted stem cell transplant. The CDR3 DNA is TGCAGCGTTGTTGGATTAGCGGGGGGGCCAGATACGCAGTATTTT. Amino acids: CSVVGLAGGPDTQYF.